This TCR beta chain was captured in a study of cytomegalovirus exposure and HLA in healthy donors (dated by TCRdb to the late 2010s). General notes on the study: An earlier analysis of some 600 of the donors reported 276 Gb of sequence data and 100 million to 120 million unique TCR beta sequences obtained from approximately 180 million T cells. An early release that covered fewer than 750 HLA-typed donors contained approximately 300 gigabases of sequencing data and 80 million or so unique TCR sequences. Of the roughly 400 genotyped donors, roughly 80% were placed in the genetic ancestry cluster associated with self-reported Caucasian donors. The study aimed to test whether cataloging public T cell receptors could reveal signatures of past pathogen exposure. The study profiled the T cell repertoires of hundreds of subjects by immunosequencing and related them to cytomegalovirus serostatus. Along with the approximately 700-subject first cohort, a separate validation cohort of over a hundred different subjects was used. To predict cytomegalovirus infection status, the study brought together high-throughput TCR immunosequencing, statistical association of individual TCRs with disease status, and machine learning. To study patterns of TCR occurrence, a later analysis re-analyzed previously published TCR beta repertoires from around 660 donors and added high-resolution HLA genotyping. Rather than drawing on any new phenotypic data, the later analysis identified candidate immune exposures from TCR beta sequences and the way those sequences occurred across donors. To decide whether each TCR beta V gene segment behaved as functional or pseudogenic, an earlier analysis of fewer than 750 of the donors relied on high-throughput TCR beta sequencing. Donor age, sex, ethnicity and CMV serostatus were compiled alongside the repertoire data. In a later genetic analysis, genome-wide SNP genotypes for about three fifths of the 666 donors were used, and that subset was treated as a discovery cohort. Every repertoire in the discovery cohort had been generated on one and the same sequencing platform. Both class I and class II loci were covered by HLA typing, at four-digit resolution. The number of donors typed differed by locus, with roughly 629-640 for A, B, C, DRB1 and DQB1, roughly 550 for DQA1, 606 for DPA1, and 450 to 480 for DPB1. A handful of DR-DQ haplotypes were handled as single units for association and clustering because linkage in the cohort was strong. On average, 235,054 unique TCR beta nucleotide sequences were sequenced per donor among a few hundred genotyped donors of the cohort, with around 19% of those sequences being non-productive.

What the authors observed across the whole study: The authors suggested that the approach could potentially be generalized to other disease states and immunological phenotypes. Because HLA typing was unavailable for some donors at each locus, only the typed subset was used in association tests. In a later analysis, TCR association rates were found to vary across HLA loci, with the most associated TCRs seen for DRB1 alleles and the fewest for HLA-C alleles. When HLA alleles, especially DR and DQ, strongly co-occurred, attributing TCR associations to individual alleles was difficult. A cluster of highly shared sequence variants was judged likely to be a technical artifact of the sequencing pipeline. About 17 rarely observed V segments, including chromosome 9 orphons, were excluded from the earlier analysis of 550 to 700 of the donors because counts were too low. Specific HLA alleles were associated with 18,000 or so TCR beta sequences at a false discovery rate of 0.05 in a later analysis. The cohort was sequenced for TCR beta chains only, and without alpha or paired-chain data the features that could be detected were limited. Across donors, most TCR sequences were observed very rarely, whereas some public TCRs were present in many individuals. An earlier analysis of 587 of the donors showed that most TCR beta V segments appeared in productive rearrangements either about 90% or about 30% of the time, which broadly matched IMGT annotations. A further reported finding was that TCR beta sequences accurately predicted the HLA-A and HLA-B alleles for most subjects in the first cohort. Several of the top co-occurrence clusters appeared to be linked to parvovirus B19, influenza, CMV and Epstein-Barr virus, according to a later analysis. In a later genetic analysis, fewer N-insertions in productive TCRs were reported among donors in an Asian-associated ancestry cluster than the approximately 630-donor mean. In both the original and validation cohorts, the classifier was reported to diagnose cytomegalovirus status with high specificity and sensitivity. A few of the identified cytomegalovirus-associated TCR beta chains were confirmed in vitro to be specific for cytomegalovirus antigens. The 87-base-pair reads could not distinguish some IMGT-functional V segments, including TRBV6-2 and TRBV6-3, so those segments were excluded. Immune exposure information for the cohort was limited to CMV serostatus. Most CMV-associated TCR beta chains appeared to be HLA-restricted in a later analysis, and the HLA associations seemed to be driven largely by CMV exposure. An association between a missense DCLRE1C variant and V-gene and J-gene trimming of TCR beta chains was found in a later genetic analysis and replicated in an independent cohort. In a later analysis, HLA-associated TCR beta chains were found to be more clonally expanded and to have lower generation probabilities than equally common non-associated chains. Sequencing depth was assumed to be roughly uniform across donors in the presence/absence analyses, though that assumption may not hold. Linkage disequilibrium might explain the correlated functional status among segregating V segments, but an unknown experimental factor could not be ruled out. The study gave a list of 150 to 200 TCR beta chains associated with cytomegalovirus.

Concerning this clone itself: Its antigen is unknown. Base qualities are not provided; no much larger clone lies one nucleotide away.

The CDR3 numbers 14 residues from cysteine through phenylalanine. Just the 42-base CDR3 DNA is kept, in frame starting at base 1. The germline V end is reduced by 3 bases and the J end by 7 bases; junction bases left unmatched: 2. Via the germline V gene, CDR1 is SGHDN and CDR2 FVKESK. The cohort consisted of 600 or so healthy bone marrow donors. All cohort members were sampled while nominally healthy, although unrecorded immune exposures were likely present. The donor tested CMV seronegative and was one of the 352 seronegative cohort members. Every donor gave a peripheral blood sample, and the peripheral blood mononuclear cells from that sample were used for TCR beta sequencing. Genomic DNA extraction from the blood cell samples was performed with the Qiagen DNeasy Blood Extraction Kit. The method was the immunoSEQ multiplex PCR assay. For the multiplex PCR, a mixture combining 60 forward primers for TCR Vbeta segments and 13 reverse primers for TCR Jbeta segments was used. The CDR3 region of rearranged TCR beta genes was amplified from genomic DNA with a multiplex PCR assay. The amplified TCR beta libraries were sequenced on the Illumina HiSeq System as 87-base-pair reads. Under the source paper's analysis protocol: A later analysis tallied around 80 million unique TCR beta chains across the 666 repertoires, and some 10 million of those chains were shared by two or more donors. A nearest-neighbor algorithm error-corrected the raw reads and collapsed the reads into unique sequences, merging closely related sequences to remove PCR and sequencing errors. Alignment of CDR3 sequences to IMGT reference sequences was used to assign V, D and J gene segments. Each retained sequence needed at least a six-nucleotide match to both a V gene segment and a J gene segment. A rearrangement was called productive if the CDR3 had no stop codons and remained in frame with V and J, and every other rearrangement was called non-productive. CDR3 was defined by IMGT convention, running from the second conserved V-encoded cysteine to the conserved J-encoded phenylalanine. The earlier analysis of some 580 of the donors excluded any sequence lacking an unambiguous match to a single V gene segment. An earlier analysis of 587 of the donors called V segments functional above 56.7% productive rearrangements and segregating when the between-donor standard deviation exceeded 5%. A statistical classification framework was built for diagnosing cytomegalovirus status from the catalog of TCR beta chain sequences. V and J gene assignment, in a later analysis, came from comparing TCR nucleotide sequences with IMGT/GENE-DB human TR gene sequences. The TCRdist pipeline was used in a later analysis to assign CDR3 sequences and most-parsimonious VDJ recombination scenarios. In a later analysis, each TCR beta chain was defined by its CDR3 amino acid sequence together with its V-gene family, and reads lacking a unique V-gene family were excluded. To address suspected cross-contamination and a sequencing artifact, a later analysis removed a few hundred highly shared, low-generation-probability nucleotide sequences. In a later analysis, a clonal expansion index was calculated for each public chain from normalized within-repertoire ranks of inferred template counts. In a later analysis, generation probabilities were computed with a VDJ recombination model fitted to out-of-frame rearrangements, and the resulting probabilities were checked against IGoR. A later analysis scored TCR-TCR, TCR-HLA and TCR-CMV co-occurrence with hypergeometric tests, applying a repertoire-size bias correction to TCR pairs. False discovery rates were estimated in a later analysis by permuting HLA or CMV assignments 20 times. In a later analysis, co-occurring TCRs were grouped with DBSCAN, and TCRdist sequence similarity was added when clustering was performed within HLA-allele-positive subsets. For co-occurrence clustering, repertoires with fewer than 30,000 or more than 120,000 public chains were excluded, along with 4 to 6 repertoires with anomalous nucleotide sharing. The source is immuneACCESS, and TCRdb retained only in-frame sequences with V and J called. Part of the clones is not carried over; for the studies checked, unresolved V genes explain less than half of this, and the remainder is unexplained. V and J calls plus clone size are reproduced from that table; the DNA served to infer D and trimming. The sample records about 110,000 clones, around 80% of which are singletons. Over 0.2% of the sample comes from the top ten.

The source is a man over 45 in good health and CMV-seronegative. The receptor chain draws on TRBV14 and TRBJ1-6; 8 junctional bases match TRBD1. Sequenced material: PBMCs. The nucleotides read TGTGCCAGCAGCCATCCAGGGGGCAATTCACCCCTCCACTTT. Translation gives CASSHPGGNSPLHF.